This record looks at one T cell receptor (beta chain) sequence and its context. Survey-level TCR beta sequencing used the immunoSEQ assay. Here immunoSEQ multiplex PCR was the method, and the copy in TCRdb shows in-frame clones only, minus some. Of approximately 53,000 clones listed, approximately 93% are singletons. From germline, CDR1 is LNHDA and CDR2 SQIVND (reference sequence). The CDR3 loop spans 16 amino acids. Deletions cut 0 bases from V and 1 base from J, with 10 bases between. The material sequenced was PBMCs. The source is a man aged 35 to 55 with rheumatoid arthritis. The chain carries TRBV19 and TRBJ1-5; D not resolved. This CDR3 is CASSIENLRSNQPQHF. In DNA form, the CDR3 reads TGTGCCAGTAGTATAGAGAACTTGAGGAGCAATCAGCCCCAGCATTTT. Full variable domain (missing parts from reference TRBV19 and TRBJ1-5): DGGITQSPKYLFRKEGQNVTLSCEQNLNHDAMYWYRQDPGQGLRLIYYSQIVNDFQKGDIAEGYSVSREKKESFPLTVTSAQKNPTAFYLCASSIENLRSNQPQHFGDGTRLSIL.